This T cell receptor (beta chain) is drawn from a study of memory CD4+ T cells and cytomegalovirus serostatus. Germline V gene sequence: CDR1 MNHNS, CDR2 SASEGT. CDR3 length: 15 amino acids. After removal of 5 bases from V and 6 bases from J, the junction contained 8 bases not matched to a gene. Study results and limitations: The CMV-associated TCR signature appears largely within the CD4+ memory repertoire. Of 150 to 200 reported CMV TCRbeta sequences, 55 to 80 were found in memory CD4+ repertoires.

A word on this clone: Its cognate antigen is unknown.

Using immunoSEQ multiplex PCR, the repertoire was profiled, and TCRdb retains in-frame clones only, with some absent. The sample records tens of thousands of clones, 82% being singletons. The sort gate was single viable CD3+CD4+CD8-CD45RO+ cells for memory CD4+ T cells. The clonotype originates from an adult in good health and CMV-seronegative. The rearrangement joins TRBV6-1 to TRBJ1-5; TRBD1 agrees at 9 bases. Sequencing used memory CD4+ T cells from blood. The CDR3 DNA is TGTGCCAGCAGTATACAGGGGGCGGGTGGTCAGCCCCAGCATTTT. Translation: CASSIQGAGGQPQHF.